The 22 T cell receptor beta chains presented below share a single source sample, sequenced in a study of T-cell reconstitution after alpha-beta-depleted transplantation in children. Unique molecular identifiers were incorporated when the TCRbeta library was constructed. TCRdb redid the calling of the PCR reads with MiXCR, one entry per CDR3 protein. The profile covers around 210,000 distinct CDR3 sequences, with about 7% appearing a single time and approximately 5.7% taken by the ten largest. Specimen: PBMCs, collected before TCRalphabeta/CD19-depleted stem cell transplant. The receptors stem from a boy younger than 10 with acute lymphoblastic leukemia, due to receive a stem cell transplant.

This clonotype has a count of ten or more. This sequence joins TRBV27 and TRBJ2-1; D is ambiguous. The CDR3 extends over 11 amino acids. The germline V gene encodes CDR1 MNHEY and CDR2 SMNVEV (reference sequence). V was cut by 8 bases and J by 9 bases, with 11 bases left in between. The CDR3 DNA follows: TGTGCCAGCGGAAATCCCAGTGAGCAGTTCTTC. Translated: CASGNPSEQFF.

V is TRBV12-3 or TRBV12-4 and J is TRBJ1-2, with no clear D. V lost 3 bases to trimming and J lost 6 bases, with 11 bases between them. The CDR3 sequence is 13 residues long. The CDR3 nucleotides are TGTGCCAGCAGTTTTTACGGCCTTGATGGCTACACCTTC. Protein sequence: CASSFYGLDGYTF.

In this sample, this clonotype turned up a few times. The V gene is TRBV5-1, the J gene TRBJ2-7; D remains ambiguous. Germline assignment: CDR1 SGHRS and CDR2 YFSETQ. With 8 bases removed from V and 5 bases from J, the gap between germline ends came to 17 bases. The CDR3 runs to 13 residues. The DNA for the CDR3 is TGCGCCAGTCGCACCGGGCTACTCGACGAGCAGTACTTC. Amino acid sequence: CASRTGLLDEQYF. Combining the CDR3 with reference TRBV5-1 and TRBJ2-7 gives the whole variable domain KAGVTQTPRYLIKTRGQQVTLSCSPISGHRSVSWYQQTPGQGLQFLFEYFSETQRNKGNFPGRFSGRQFSNSRSEMNVSTLELGDSALYLCASRTGLLDEQYFGPGTRLTVT.

This clonotype was recorded many times. This sequence joins TRBV12-3 or TRBV12-4 and TRBJ2-7; TRBD2 matches 9 bases. The CDR3 totals 15 residues. V trimming: 6 bases; J trimming: 0 bases; junction bases outside the gene matches: 6. This chain's CDR3 is CASSRTTSGSYEQYF. In DNA, the CDR3 is TGTGCCAGCAGCCGAACGACTAGCGGCTCCTACGAGCAGTACTTC.

On this clonotype: With a much larger clone just one base away, this may be a read error. The CDR3 coding sequence is TGCTGTGCTAGTTGGTCGGTTTCTAATGAAAAACTGTTTTTT. This encodes CCASWSVSNEKLFF. The chain employs TRBV20-1 and TRBJ1-4; D uncertain. This CDR3 comprises 14 residues. The germline V gene has CDR1 DFQATT and CDR2 SNEGSKA (reference sequence).

This clonotype has only a few counts. The rearrangement uses TRBV28 and TRBJ1-5, with D tentatively TRBD1 (6 bases). This CDR3 region has 14 residues. The V and J ends lost 3 bases and 7 bases respectively, with 13 bases between them. Germline lookup yields CDR1 MDHEN and CDR2 SYDVKM. CDR3 sequence: CASSFWQGLQPQHF. CDR3 DNA: TGTGCCAGCAGTTTCTGGCAGGGGCTACAGCCCCAGCATTTT.

There are many counts of this clonotype. The chain carries TRBV12-3 or TRBV12-4 and TRBJ2-1; TRBD2 matches at 13 bases. The CDR3 contains 17 residues. The J segment lost 13 bases and the V segment lost 5 bases, leaving 17 bases of the junction unmatched. CDR3 nucleotide sequence: TGTGCCAGCAGTGCCCGACTAGCGGGGGGCTATAATGAGATACAGTTCTTC. The encoded protein is CASSARLAGGYNEIQFF.

This clonotype has ten or more counts. The CDR3 sequence: CASSLGVTAEKLFF. The CDR3 nucleotides read TGTGCCAGCAGCTTAGGGGTTACGGCAGAAAAACTGTTTTTT. The genes are TRBV7-8 and TRBJ1-4; D uncertain. The CDR3 has 14 residues. From germline, CDR1 is SGHVS and CDR2 FQNEAQ. V lost 1 base, J lost 8 bases, and 11 bases lay in between.

The chain couples TRBV12-3 or TRBV12-4 to TRBJ1-5; a weak D match, TRBD1 (5 bases). Trimming removed 1 base at V and 11 bases at J, with 12 bases between. The CDR3 is 13 amino acids. The CDR3 spells CASSLDFGATQHF. The CDR3 DNA reads TGTGCCAGCAGTTTAGATTTCGGGGCCACCCAGCATTTT.

The chain has TRBV7-3 and TRBJ2-3; 7 bases are shared with TRBD2. V gave up 1 base and J gave up 6 bases; unmatched junction bases: 7. The germline V gene encodes CDR1 SGHTA and CDR2 FQGTGA. The CDR3 has 15 amino acids. The DNA for the CDR3 is TGTGCCAGCAGCTTAATTGGACTAGTGGGCGATACGCAGTATTTT. Its protein is CASSLIGLVGDTQYF.

This clonotype came up many times. The chain is built from TRBV4-3 and TRBJ2-3, with D hard to call. This CDR3 contains 13 residues. CDR1 and CDR2 (germline): LGHNA, YSLEER. V lost 3 bases and J 5 bases, leaving 9 bases between the germline ends. The CDR3 loop reads CASSHTRKDTQYF. CDR3 nucleotides: TGCGCCAGCAGCCACACAAGAAAAGATACGCAGTATTTT.

This clonotype has a count of ten or more. The gene calls are TRBV29-1 and TRBJ2-7, with TRBD2 matching over 7 bases. This CDR3 contains 14 residues. J lost 3 bases, V lost 3 bases, and 8 bases had no gene match. Germline V gene data show CDR1 as SQVTM and CDR2 as ANQGSEA. The DNA for the CDR3 is TGCAGCGTTGATCGGCAGGGCGGGGGCTACGAGCAGTACTTC. Translated: CSVDRQGGGYEQYF.

V is TRBV7-2 and J is TRBJ2-1; TRBD2 is a possible D gene (6 bases). Germline V gene lookup returns CDR1 SGHTA and CDR2 FQGNSA. The CDR3 is 17 residues long. With 5 bases removed from V and 2 bases from J, the gap between germline ends came to 19 bases. CDR3 bases: TGTGCCAGCAGCCCCTCGGAGGGGCGGAGAACCTACAATGAGCAGTTCTTC. As protein: CASSPSEGRRTYNEQFF.

This rearrangement joins TRBV12-3 or TRBV12-4 to TRBJ1-1; 10 bases line up with TRBD1. Losses at the gene ends were 7 bases for V and 6 bases for J; bases not matched to a gene: 8. The CDR3 has 14 amino acids. CDR3: CASTLRQGASEAFF. The CDR3 nucleotides read TGTGCCAGCACCTTAAGACAGGGGGCCTCTGAAGCTTTCTTT.

A few counts support this clonotype. J is TRBJ1-3 and V is TRBV30; no clear D gene. Trimming shortened V by 3 bases and J by 3 bases, and 6 bases separated the two germline ends. This CDR3 is built from 12 residues. Germline CDR1 GTSNPN, CDR2 SVGIG (reference sequence). In DNA form, the CDR3 reads TGTGCCTGGAGAGGAGGTGGAAACACCATATATTTT. It encodes CAWRGGGNTIYF.

This clonotype was detected only a few times. The V and J genes are TRBV20-1 and TRBJ1-6, with D possibly TRBD1 on 5 matching bases. Germline V CDR1 and CDR2: DFQATT, SNEGSKA (reference sequence). The germline V and J ends were trimmed by 2 bases and 9 bases, with 14 bases remaining between them. This CDR3 has 14 amino acids. CDR3 DNA sequence: TGCAGTGCTAGAAGAGAGTCGAGGGGTTCACCCCTCCACTTT. Translating gives CSARRESRGSPLHF.

This clonotype was detected only a few times. This CDR3 reads CASSHGGNTIYF. CDR3 bases: TGTGCCAGCAGCCACGGGGGAAACACCATATATTTT. V is TRBV3-1 and J is TRBJ1-3; D unclear. The germline gives CDR1 LGHDT, CDR2 YNNKEL (reference sequence). Trimming cost V 3 bases and J 4 bases, with 4 bases left between them. The CDR3 has 12 residues. Drawing the rest from reference TRBV3-1 and TRBJ1-3, the complete variable domain is DTAVSQTPKYLVTQMGNDKSIKCEQNLGHDTMYWYKQDSKKFLKIMFSYNNKELIINETVPNRFSPKSPDKAHLNLHINSLELGDSAVYFCASSHGGNTIYFGEGSWLTVV.

This clonotype was picked up many times. The chain couples TRBV12-3 or TRBV12-4 to TRBJ1-1; D gene unclear. Trimming shortened V by 6 bases and J by 0 bases, and 11 bases separated the two germline ends. The CDR3 is made up of 14 amino acids. CDR3 amino acids: CASSRSELNTEAFF. Written as DNA, the CDR3 is TGTGCCAGCAGCCGATCGGAACTGAACACTGAAGCTTTCTTT.

This clonotype was seen many times. The gene calls are TRBV12-3 or TRBV12-4 and TRBJ2-3; D not certain. The CDR3 sequence is 13 residues long. Trimming shortened V by 6 bases and J by 1 base, and 8 bases separated the two germline ends. This chain's CDR3 is CASSMARTDTQYF. The CDR3 coding sequence is TGTGCCAGCAGCATGGCACGCACAGATACGCAGTATTTT.

This clonotype was seen ten or more times. The chain joins TRBV20-1 to TRBJ2-3, with D tentatively TRBD2 (6 bases). The CDR3 sequence is 14 residues long. With 0 bases removed from V and 2 bases from J, the gap between germline ends came to 9 bases. The V gene's germline CDR1 is DFQATT and CDR2 SNEGSKA (reference sequence). CDR3 residues: CSARDAGLTDTQYF. The CDR3 DNA follows: TGCAGTGCTAGAGATGCGGGGCTCACAGATACGCAGTATTTT.

This clonotype occurred many times. This chain links TRBV7-9 with TRBJ2-5; D possibly corresponds to TRBD1 (6 bases). Trimming stripped 8 bases from V and 4 bases from J, with 14 bases between. The CDR3 has 13 residues. Germline loops: CDR1 SEHNR, CDR2 FQNEAQ (reference sequence). The CDR3 sequence: CASLQGLGETQYF. The CDR3 nucleotides are TGTGCCAGCCTTCAGGGGCTAGGAGAGACCCAGTACTTC.

The rearrangement joins TRBV18 to TRBJ2-4; 7 bases map to TRBD1. The CDR3 has 15 amino acids. The V and J ends lost 1 base and 3 bases, in that order; junction bases with no gene match: 3. CDR1 and CDR2 from the germline V gene are KGHSH and LQKENI. CDR3 DNA: TGTGCCAGCTCACCACAGGGGGCGGACAAAAACATTCAGTACTTC. Translated: CASSPQGADKNIQYF.